This T cell receptor beta chain was captured by sequencing in a study of T-cell memory formation after mild COVID-19. Whole-study findings and limits: Clones that contracted from day 15 to 85 were balanced CD4/CD8, while later expanders leaned CD4+.

TCRdb reprocessed the 5' RACE reads with MiXCR, giving one entry per CDR3 protein. The sample has 350,000 to 450,000 distinct CDR3 sequences, around 14% seen once. CDR1 is MNHNS and CDR2 is SASEGT in the germline V gene. The germline V and J ends were trimmed by 4 bases and 4 bases, with 7 bases remaining between them. CDR3 length: 12 residues. A few counts support this clonotype. Its antigen is still unknown. The clonotype comes from a man aged 18 to 29 who had mild COVID-19 (a few samples of this study predate the infection). Cell type and time point are not known. Sequencing was carried out using PBMCs or a T cell subset sorted from them (not recorded which). The chain joins TRBV6-1 to TRBJ1-2; the D is unclear. The CDR3 DNA reads as TGTGCCAGCAGTGCCTTTTCCTATGGCTACACCTTC. It is translated as CASSAFSYGYTF.